Below, 2 T cell receptor beta chains from the same sample are listed, as sequenced in a study of T-cell reconstitution after alpha-beta-depleted transplantation in children. For TCRbeta, the library was prepared with unique molecular identifiers. TCRdb called the PCR reads again in MiXCR, with one record for every CDR3 protein. The top ten hold less than 4.5% of the sample, which has about 400,000 distinct CDR3 sequences, roughly 20% seen once. The specimen was PBMCs from the stem cell graft donor, collected from the stem cell graft. The receptors here all came from a human donor who donated a stem cell graft to a child with acute myeloid leukemia.

This clonotype showed up just a few times. V is TRBV9 and J is TRBJ1-3, with D possibly TRBD1 on 6 matching bases. V was clipped by 4 bases and J by 1 base, with 18 bases between them. CDR3 size: 17 residues. The germline V gene has CDR1 SGDLS and CDR2 YYNGEE. In DNA form, the CDR3 reads TGTGCCAGCAGCCTCGGCCAGGGGTTAGGATCTGGAAACACCATATATTTT. Amino acids: CASSLGQGLGSGNTIYF.

This sequence joins TRBV12-3 or TRBV12-4 and TRBJ2-7; 14 bases are shared with TRBD2. CDR3 length: 17 residues. V gave up 1 base and J gave up 5 bases; unmatched junction bases: 7. CDR3 DNA sequence: TGTGCCAGCAGTTTAGTCGCCGGGACTAGCGGGAGCAACGAGCAGTACTTC. Protein sequence: CASSLVAGTSGSNEQYF.